These 32 T cell receptor beta chains were all obtained from the same sample, sequenced in a study of T-cell memory formation after mild COVID-19. A single record per CDR3 protein comes from TCRdb applying MiXCR to the 5' RACE reads. The sample records under 250,000 distinct CDR3 sequences, 8% to 10% being singletons. The sample comprised PBMCs or a T cell subset sorted from them (not recorded which). The receptors stem from a young man who had mild COVID-19 (a few samples of this study predate the infection). Cell type and time point are not known.

The V and J genes are TRBV11-2 and TRBJ1-1; 7 bases fit TRBD1. Per germline, CDR1 SGHAT and CDR2 FQNNGV. Trimming at V came to 1 base and at J to 8 bases, leaving 7 bases not matched to a gene. CDR3 length: 14 residues. The chain's CDR3 is CASSLGQGLGEAFF. In nucleotides, the CDR3 is TGTGCCAGCAGCTTAGGACAGGGTTTGGGAGAAGCTTTCTTT.

This clonotype was counted a few times. The rearrangement uses TRBV11-2 and TRBJ2-3; D unclear. CDR3 size: 20 residues. V lost 0 bases and J lost 2, with 24 bases in between. Per the germline V gene, CDR1 is SGHAT and CDR2 is FQNNGV. The CDR3 bases are TGTGCCAGCAGCTTAGAATTCACGGACCACAACTCATTAAACACAGATACGCAGTATTTT. Protein: CASSLEFTDHNSLNTDTQYF.

This clonotype was seen only a few times. The chain recombines TRBV11-2 with TRBJ2-1; D ambiguous. Trimming left V 1 base short and J 6 bases short, with 13 bases between. The CDR3 consists of 15 residues. Germline V gene data show CDR1 as SGHAT and CDR2 as FQNNGV. Here the CDR3 reads CASSLGPSRVNEQFF. In DNA form, the CDR3 reads TGTGCCAGCAGCTTAGGCCCTTCCCGCGTCAATGAGCAGTTCTTC.

Many counts were recorded for this clonotype. The gene calls are TRBV5-1 and TRBJ2-3, with TRBD2 identical over 10 bases. The V and J ends lost 0 bases and 0 bases, in that order; junction bases with no gene match: 1. The CDR3 is made up of 16 amino acids. CDR1 is SGHRS and CDR2 is YFSETQ in the germline V gene. CDR3 coding DNA: TGCGCCAGCAGCTTGGCACTAGCGGGGAGCACAGATACGCAGTATTTT. Its protein is CASSLALAGSTDTQYF.

The rearrangement links TRBV12-3 or TRBV12-4 to TRBJ1-1, with 10 nucleotides matching TRBD1. The ends lost 5 bases at V and 2 bases at J; junction bases unmatched: 5. This CDR3 spans 15 amino acids. DNA of the CDR3: TGTGCCAGCAGTCACCAGACAGGGGGCAACACTGAAGCTTTCTTT. Protein sequence: CASSHQTGGNTEAFF.

The chain combines TRBV6-6 with TRBJ2-7, with unresolved D. V was trimmed by 0 bases and J by 2 bases, leaving 11 bases between them. This CDR3 has 15 residues. In germline, CDR1 is MNHNY, CDR2 SVGAGI (reference sequence). The CDR3 sequence is CASSYSRFPTYEQYF. Here the CDR3 DNA reads TGTGCCAGCAGTTACTCGAGGTTCCCGACCTACGAGCAGTACTTC.

The table lists this clonotype with a few counts. CDR3 sequence: CASMRGPGELFF. The CDR3 nucleotides are TGTGCCAGCATGCGGGGGCCCGGGGAGCTGTTTTTT. The rearrangement uses TRBV2 and TRBJ2-2; D might be TRBD2 (7 bases). The V and J ends lost 7 bases and 6 bases respectively, with 9 bases between them. The CDR3 totals 12 residues. Germline V gene lookup returns CDR1 SNHLY and CDR2 FYNNEI.

This clonotype was counted between two and nine times. This chain joins TRBV2 and TRBJ1-2; perhaps TRBD1 as D (5 bases). V was clipped by 8 bases and J by 6 bases, with 16 bases between them. This CDR3 has 13 residues. Germline CDR1 reads SNHLY; CDR2 reads FYNNEI. CDR3 in amino acids: CASAAGGLNGYTF. CDR3 nucleotides: TGTGCCAGCGCGGCCGGGGGACTAAATGGCTACACCTTC.

This clonotype was observed a few times. The chain combines TRBV10-3 with TRBJ1-1; D is possibly TRBD1 (5 bases). The V and J ends lost 6 bases and 1 base respectively, with 12 bases between them. The CDR3 loop spans 14 amino acids. CDR1 and CDR2 (germline): ENHRY, SYGVKD. The CDR3 spells CAIRTLGGNTEAFF. The CDR3 DNA follows: TGTGCCATCAGGACCCTCGGGGGGAACACTGAAGCTTTCTTT.

The rearrangement links TRBV3-1 to TRBJ1-4, with 11 nucleotides matching TRBD1. Losses at the gene ends were 4 bases for V and 10 bases for J; bases not matched to a gene: 8. From germline, CDR1 is LGHDT and CDR2 YNNKEL (reference sequence). This CDR3 is built from 15 residues. In DNA, the CDR3 is TGTGCCAGCAGCCCCACCGGGACAGGGGGAGGAAAACTGTTTTTT. Amino acid sequence: CASSPTGTGGGKLFF.

This clonotype was counted between two and nine times. The chain employs TRBV18 and TRBJ2-7, with TRBD2 matching over 7 bases. Trimming at V came to 3 bases and at J to 9 bases, leaving 20 bases not matched to a gene. Germline V gene lookup returns CDR1 KGHSH and CDR2 LQKENI. The CDR3 loop spans 17 amino acids. As DNA, the CDR3 is TGTGCCAGCTCACCTGTGAGGGCAGGCGTTGGGACTACGGCGCAGTACGTC. It codes for CASSPVRAGVGTTAQYV.

V and J are TRBV10-3 and TRBJ1-1; 9 bases match TRBD1. The length of the CDR3 is 14 residues. Germline assignment: CDR1 ENHRY and CDR2 SYGVKD. Trimming cost V 5 bases and J 7 bases; bases outside gene matches: 8. CDR3 nucleotide sequence: TGTGCCATCAGTCTCCGGGACAGGGCCTTTGAAGCTTTCTTT. It codes for CAISLRDRAFEAFF.

This clonotype came up many times. The chain combines TRBV7-4 with TRBJ2-1, with 12 positions matching TRBD2. V shed 7 bases, J shed 7 bases, and the junction held 5 bases outside the gene matches. The CDR3 is 14 amino acids. Germline lookup yields CDR1 SGHVT and CDR2 SQSDAQ. The CDR3 here is CASTLAGGANEQFF. CDR3 DNA: TGTGCCAGCACCCTAGCGGGGGGGGCAAATGAGCAGTTCTTC.

The chain is built from TRBV10-3 and TRBJ2-1; D gene unclear. The V and J ends lost 0 bases and 0 bases respectively, with 6 bases between them. CDR3 size: 15 residues. CDR1 is ENHRY, CDR2 SYGVKD, per germline. DNA for the CDR3: TGTGCCATCAGTGAGTCGCGTAGCTCCTACAATGAGCAGTTCTTC. Protein sequence: CAISESRSSYNEQFF.

The chain carries TRBV4-3 and TRBJ2-7, with a possible D match to TRBD1 (6 bases). Germline V gene lookup returns CDR1 LGHNA and CDR2 YSLEER. V dropped 3 bases and J dropped 5 bases, with 11 bases sitting between them. CDR3 length: 13 amino acids. The CDR3 nucleotides are TGCGCCAGCAGCCAGAGGACAGCCGACGAGCAGTACTTC. Amino acid sequence: CASSQRTADEQYF.

This clonotype was counted only a few times. The rearrangement links TRBV20-1 to TRBJ2-3, with 7 nucleotides matching TRBD2. The V gene's germline CDR1 is DFQATT and CDR2 SNEGSKA (reference sequence). The J segment lost 0 bases and the V segment lost 3 bases, leaving 12 bases of the junction unmatched. This CDR3 spans 17 amino acids. CDR3 in DNA: TGCAGTGCTAGCCAGGAGCCAGCGGGGACTAGCACAGATACGCAGTATTTT. This codes for CSASQEPAGTSTDTQYF.

This sequence joins TRBV7-2 and TRBJ2-7; D possibly corresponds to TRBD2 (5 bases). CDR3 length: 14 amino acids. Germline CDR1 reads SGHTA; CDR2 reads FQGNSA. V lost 3 bases, J lost 0 bases, and 9 bases lay in between. CDR3: CASSLEAASYEQYF. The CDR3 coding sequence is TGTGCCAGCAGCTTGGAAGCGGCCTCCTACGAGCAGTACTTC.

This clonotype was picked up a small number of times. This rearrangement joins TRBV5-8 to TRBJ1-1; D is uncertain. The CDR3 covers 15 residues. The V gene's germline CDR1 is SGHTS and CDR2 YDEGEE. The ends were cut back, 4 bases at V and 6 bases at J, with 19 bases in the middle. CDR3 sequence (DNA): TGTGCCAGCAGCGAGGGAGTCCGGGAAGTTTCTGAAGCTTTCTTT. This encodes CASSEGVREVSEAFF.

The V gene is TRBV9, the J gene TRBJ2-3; 7 bases are a match to TRBD1. There are 16 residues in the CDR3. CDR1 and CDR2 from the germline V gene are SGDLS and YYNGEE. Trimming took 4 bases from V and 4 from J; bases not matched to a gene: 12. The CDR3 nucleotides read TGTGCCAGCAGCCCGAGACGGGGACAGAGGGCAGATACGCAGTATTTT. Amino acid sequence: CASSPRRGQRADTQYF.

The chain employs TRBV25-1 and TRBJ2-2, with D possibly matching TRBD1 (6 bases). CDR1 MGHDK and CDR2 SYGVNS come from the germline V gene. V was trimmed by 3 bases and J by 3 bases, leaving 11 bases between them. This CDR3 comprises 15 residues. The CDR3 DNA sequence: TGTGCCAGCAGTGACCCCGGACAGCACACCGGGGAGCTGTTTTTT. Protein product: CASSDPGQHTGELFF.

The chain combines TRBV5-4 with TRBJ2-3, with D possibly matching TRBD1 (5 bases). The CDR3 has 12 amino acids. CDR1 SGHNT and CDR2 YYREEE come from the germline V gene (reference sequence). The V end was cut by 0 bases, the J end by 11 bases, with 10 bases between. The CDR3 region has the DNA TGTGCCAGCAGCTTGGCCAGGGCAGAGCAGTATTTT. Its translation is CASSLARAEQYF.

Comment on this clonotype: A read error is possible here, since a much larger clone lies one base away. The chain is built from TRBV7-8 and TRBJ1-1; the match to TRBD1 covers 7 bases. The CDR3 runs to 14 residues. The germline gives CDR1 SGHVS, CDR2 FQNEAQ. The CDR3 DNA sequence: TGTGCCAGAAGCTCCCGGGACAGATTTTATGAAGCTTTCTTT. Translating it yields CARSSRDRFYEAFF.

The table lists this clonotype with a few counts. The chain is built from TRBV5-1 and TRBJ1-2; 8 bases align to TRBD1. The CDR3 totals 13 residues. Germline CDR1 and CDR2: SGHRS and YFSETQ. V dropped 4 bases and J dropped 7; count of bases not matched to a gene: 6. The CDR3 DNA reads TGCGCCAGCAGCCCACAGGGGGAACGTGGCTACACCTTC. Its protein product is CASSPQGERGYTF.

This clonotype was observed a few times. The chain uses TRBV11-2 and TRBJ2-7; D remains ambiguous. The CDR3 has 13 residues. CDR1 is SGHAT and CDR2 is FQNNGV in the germline V gene. V was cut by 4 bases and J by 0 bases, with 7 bases left in between. CDR3 sequence: CASSSPNSYEQYF. DNA for the CDR3: TGTGCCAGCAGCTCCCCTAACTCCTACGAGCAGTACTTC.

The rearrangement uses TRBV5-5 and TRBJ1-1; a weak D match, TRBD1 (6 bases). Germline V gives CDR1 SGHKS, CDR2 YYEKEE (reference sequence). CDR3 length equals 14 residues. The V end was cut by 3 bases, the J end by 7 bases, with 16 bases between. CDR3 amino acids: CASSSLIGGGEAFF. The DNA for the CDR3 is TGTGCCAGCAGCTCCCTTATAGGGGGTGGTGAAGCTTTCTTT.

The J gene is TRBJ1-6, the V gene TRBV27, with D uncertain. This CDR3 region has 15 residues. The V gene's germline CDR1 is MNHEY and CDR2 SMNVEV (reference sequence). Trimming took off 0 bases at V and 8 bases at J, with 11 bases between the two ends. CDR3 region: CASSLSSGSHSPLHF. CDR3 sequence (DNA): TGTGCCAGCAGTTTATCGTCTGGAAGCCATTCACCCCTCCACTTT.

This clonotype was seen more than once but under ten times. The rearrangement uses TRBV7-9 and TRBJ2-2, with D unclear. Trimming removed 5 bases from V and 4 bases from J, with 8 bases in between. The CDR3 contains 13 residues. CDR1 SEHNR and CDR2 FQNEAQ come from the germline V gene (reference sequence). The CDR3 loop is CASSLRITGELFF. The CDR3 nucleotides read TGTGCCAGCAGCCTACGGATCACCGGGGAGCTGTTTTTT. Full variable domain (outside the CDR3, taken from reference TRBV7-9 and TRBJ2-2): DTGVSQNPRHKITKRGQNVTFRCDPISEHNRLYWYRQTLGQGPEFLTYFQNEAQLEKSRLLSDRFSAERPKGSFSTLEIQRTEQGDSAMYLCASSLRITGELFFGEGSRLTVL.

At least ten counts were recorded for this clonotype. The gene calls are TRBV6-6 and TRBJ2-2, with D unclear. The length of the CDR3 is 16 residues. CDR1 MNHNY and CDR2 SVGAGI come from the germline V gene (reference sequence). Trimming removed 4 bases from V and 1 base from J, with 13 bases in between. The CDR3 bases are TGTGCCAGCAGTTCTATGGCGGCCAGGAACACCGGGGAGCTGTTTTTT. Amino acids: CASSSMAARNTGELFF.

This clonotype was seen many times. This sequence joins TRBV7-2 and TRBJ2-7; 11 nucleotides align to TRBD1. After removal of 8 bases from V and 2 bases from J, the junction contained 5 bases not matched to a gene. The germline V gene has CDR1 SGHTA and CDR2 FQGNSA. The CDR3 has 14 residues. CDR3 sequence reads: CASAKDRGPYEQYV. The CDR3 nucleotides read TGTGCCAGCGCTAAGGACAGGGGGCCCTACGAGCAGTACGTC.

This clonotype has more than one count but fewer than ten. This chain connects TRBV6-6 to TRBJ1-2; D remains ambiguous. Trimming stripped 2 bases from V and 2 bases from J, with 12 bases between. CDR1 is MNHNY and CDR2 is SVGAGI in the germline V gene (reference sequence). The CDR3 loop spans 15 amino acids. The CDR3 nucleotides read TGTGCCAGCAGTTACAGCGGGGATGGAAACTATGGCTACACCTTC. Residues: CASSYSGDGNYGYTF.

This clonotype has only a few counts. V and J are TRBV3-1 and TRBJ2-3, with a possible D match to TRBD2 (6 bases). Looked up from germline, CDR1 is LGHDT and CDR2 is YNNKEL (reference sequence). The CDR3 is 16 residues long. The ends were cut back, 5 bases at V and 4 bases at J, with 19 bases in the middle. In DNA form, the CDR3 reads TGTGCCAGCAGCACGCGGACTCTTTCGGGGGCAGATACGCAGTATTTT. This codes for CASSTRTLSGADTQYF.

This clonotype has a count of ten or more. This chain links TRBV7-2 with TRBJ2-1; TRBD1 agrees at 11 bases. The CDR3 covers 13 residues. CDR1 is SGHTA and CDR2 is FQGNSA in the germline V gene. J lost 6 bases, V lost 6 bases, and 1 base had no gene match. CDR3 nucleotide sequence: TGTGCCAGCAGAGGGACAGGGGGCAATGAGCAGTTCTTC. Translation: CASRGTGGNEQFF.